This T cell receptor beta chain was identified in a study of sequential checkpoint blockade in melanoma. Whole-study context: Arm A got nivolumab then ipilimumab; arm B the reverse, 1:1.

Repertoires were generated with immunoSEQ multiplex PCR, while TCRdb's copy carries only in-frame clones and drops some. The table lists about 6,800 clones, about 28% of them singletons. The junction had 9 bases not matched to a gene; V was cut back by 1 base and J by 9 bases. Per the germline V gene, CDR1 is LNHDA and CDR2 is SQIVND (reference sequence). CDR3 length: 15 amino acids. This sample's treatment: randomized to nivolumab then ipilimumab (arm A) or the reverse (arm B). The V call is TRBV19, the J call TRBJ2-1, with 7 bases that match TRBD2. Sample: tumor tissue (inferred from file names), taken from a patient given nivolumab and ipilimumab in sequence. The TCR sequence derives from a human donor with melanoma. In DNA, the CDR3 is TGTGCCAGTAGTATAGTGGCTAGCGGTGTCGGTGAGCAGTTCTTC. Translated: CASSIVASGVGEQFF.